These 25 T cell receptor beta chains came from one sample sequenced in a study of blood T cell repertoires in COVID-19. Using immunoSEQ multiplex PCR, the repertoire was profiled, and TCRdb retains in-frame clones only, with some absent. The sample shows under 300,000 clones, 86% of them seen only once. The sequenced sample was peripheral blood. The receptors shown here come from a man aged 30 to 45 who had recovered from COVID-19.

This chain joins TRBV12-3 or TRBV12-4 and TRBJ1-5, with D hard to call. The ends were cut back, 9 bases at V and 4 bases at J, with 7 bases in the middle. This CDR3 spans 11 amino acids. CDR3 bases: TGTGCCAGGCCACAGAATCAGCCCCAGCATTTT. This gives the protein CARPQNQPQHF.

The rearrangement joins TRBV6-6 to TRBJ2-1; a weak D match, TRBD2 (5 bases). The germline gives CDR1 MNHNY, CDR2 SVGAGI (reference sequence). The CDR3 has 14 residues. V was shortened by 2 bases and J by 8 bases, with 13 bases between the two germline ends. The CDR3 sequence is CASSYTSFLHEQFF. For the CDR3, the DNA is TGTGCCAGCAGTTACACTAGTTTTCTCCATGAGCAGTTCTTC.

V and J are TRBV5-5 and TRBJ2-3; the match to TRBD2 covers 11 bases. There are 14 residues in the CDR3. V shed 4 bases, J shed 6 bases, and the junction held 4 bases outside the gene matches. Germline V gene sequence: CDR1 SGHKS, CDR2 YYEKEE (reference sequence). CDR3 protein: CASSIRLAGDTQYF. The CDR3 DNA reads as TGTGCCAGCAGCATTCGACTAGCGGGGGATACGCAGTATTTT.

The V and J genes are TRBV5-6 and TRBJ2-7; no firm D call. Trimming took 0 bases from V and 0 from J, leaving 10 bases between them. The CDR3 has 15 residues. CDR1 is SGHDT, CDR2 YYEEEE, per germline. The CDR3 DNA is TGTGCCAGCAGCTTGGGGCTCCCCCTCTCCTACGAGCAGTACTTC. It codes for CASSLGLPLSYEQYF.

The chain joins TRBV7-9 to TRBJ2-1; D is unresolved. CDR1 and CDR2 (germline): SEHNR, FQNEAQ (reference sequence). Trimming pared 1 base from V and 8 bases from J, leaving 3 bases between. The CDR3 contains 11 residues. The CDR3 DNA reads TGTGCCAGCAGCTTAGTCTATGAGCAGTTCTTC. Its translation: CASSLVYEQFF.

The J gene is TRBJ1-1, the V gene TRBV7-9; 9 nucleotides line up with TRBD1. The CDR3 is made up of 13 amino acids. CDR1 SEHNR and CDR2 FQNEAQ come from the germline V gene (reference sequence). Unmatched junction bases numbered 4, after V lost 4 bases and J lost 7 bases. CDR3 residues: CASSSQGAGEAFF. CDR3 sequence (DNA): TGTGCCAGCAGCTCACAGGGGGCTGGTGAAGCTTTCTTT.

This rearrangement joins TRBV11-2 to TRBJ2-5; the match to TRBD2 covers 9 bases. The V and J ends lost 6 bases and 5 bases, in that order; junction bases with no gene match: 22. CDR3 length equals 19 residues. From germline, CDR1 is SGHAT and CDR2 FQNNGV. The CDR3 nucleotides read TGTGCCAGCAGAATTAGGGGCCCGTGGCGGGGGGGCCTGTCGGAGACCCAGTACTTC. This encodes CASRIRGPWRGGLSETQYF. The full variable domain, in which reference TRBV11-2 and TRBJ2-5 provide the parts outside the CDR3, is EAGVAQSPRYKIIEKRQSVAFWCNPISGHATLYWYQQILGQGPKLLIQFQNNGVVDDSQLPKDRFSAERLKGVDSTLKIQPAKLEDSAVYLCASRIRGPWRGGLSETQYFGPGTRLLVL.

The rearrangement links TRBV6-5 to TRBJ2-5; the D is unclear. V dropped 6 bases and J dropped 4 bases, with 9 bases sitting between them. The CDR3 is 12 residues long. Germline-derived CDR1 and CDR2 are MNHEY and SVGAGI. CDR3 in DNA: TGTGCCAGCAGCGGCGCAGGAGAGACCCAGTACTTC. It encodes CASSGAGETQYF.

V gene TRBV6-6 combines with J gene TRBJ2-7; D is possibly TRBD1 (5 bases). The germline V gene has CDR1 MNHNY and CDR2 SVGAGI (reference sequence). There are 11 residues in the CDR3. Trimming removed 3 bases from V and 6 bases from J, with 6 bases in between. CDR3 region: CASSYRGEQYF. CDR3 nucleotide sequence: TGTGCCAGCAGTTATAGGGGCGAGCAGTACTTC.

The J gene is TRBJ2-7, the V gene TRBV7-9, with D possibly being TRBD1 (6 bases). V lost 4 bases, J lost 3 bases, and 13 bases lay in between. The CDR3 loop spans 14 amino acids. CDR1 and CDR2 (germline): SEHNR, FQNEAQ (reference sequence). CDR3 DNA sequence: TGTGCCAGCAGCTCCGGGACACCGGACTACGAGCAGTACTTC. Its protein product is CASSSGTPDYEQYF.

The chain links TRBV6-4 to TRBJ2-1; perhaps TRBD2 as D (6 bases). Germline V gene data show CDR1 as MRHNA and CDR2 as SNTAGT. V lost 6 bases, J lost 5 bases, and 11 bases lay in between. This CDR3 comprises 13 residues. The CDR3 nucleotides are TGTGCCAGCAGCTCTGGAGGGCACAATGAGCAGTTCTTC. Translated, it gives CASSSGGHNEQFF.

This sequence joins TRBV14 and TRBJ1-4, with D maybe TRBD1 (5 bases). The CDR3 runs 16 residues. Trimming removed 3 bases from V and 8 bases from J, with 19 bases in between. Germline V lookup: CDR1 SGHDN, CDR2 FVKESK. The CDR3 loop is CASSQNPRRRGEKLFF. As DNA, the CDR3 is TGTGCCAGCAGCCAGAACCCGAGGAGGCGGGGGGAAAAACTGTTTTTT.

The chain employs TRBV5-1 and TRBJ2-2, with a possible D match to TRBD2 (7 bases). The CDR3 consists of 16 residues. The germline CDR1 and CDR2 sequences are SGHRS and YFSETQ. Between the trimmed V and J ends, which lost 1 base and 2 bases, there was a span of 12 bases. CDR3 residues: CASSLIGGPNTGELFF. CDR3 DNA sequence: TGCGCCAGCAGCTTGATCGGGGGGCCCAACACCGGGGAGCTGTTTTTT. Variable domain in full (rest from reference TRBV5-1 and TRBJ2-2): KAGVTQTPRYLIKTRGQQVTLSCSPISGHRSVSWYQQTPGQGLQFLFEYFSETQRNKGNFPGRFSGRQFSNSRSEMNVSTLELGDSALYLCASSLIGGPNTGELFFGEGSRLTVL.

The chain carries TRBV5-1 and TRBJ2-3; D may be TRBD1 (6 bases). V was shortened by 4 bases and J by 3 bases, with 18 bases between the two germline ends. The CDR3 is 16 amino acids. In germline, CDR1 is SGHRS, CDR2 YFSETQ. CDR3 DNA: TGCGCCAGCAGCCATCAGACAGGCGGGTCGACAGATACGCAGTATTTT. Its protein is CASSHQTGGSTDTQYF.

The rearrangement joins TRBV12-5 to TRBJ1-1; tentative D call: TRBD1 (6 bases). This CDR3 region has 13 residues. Germline V gives CDR1 LGHNT, CDR2 FRNRAP. V shed 5 bases and J shed 8 bases, with 15 bases lying between them. The chain's CDR3 is CASGPRGGLEAFF. DNA for the CDR3: TGTGCTAGTGGTCCACGCGGGGGGCTGGAAGCTTTCTTT. The complete variable domain, with remaining parts taken from reference TRBV12-5 and TRBJ1-1, reads DARVTQTPRHKVTEMGQEVTMRCQPILGHNTVFWYRQTMMQGLELLAYFRNRAPLDDSGMPKDRFSAEMPDATLATLKIQPSEPRDSAVYFCASGPRGGLEAFFGQGTRLTVV.

The chain carries TRBV30 and TRBJ2-5; D possibly corresponds to TRBD1 (6 bases). CDR3 size: 13 residues. The V gene's germline CDR1 is GTSNPN and CDR2 SVGIG (reference sequence). Trimming removed 1 base from V and 5 bases from J, with 11 bases in between. This CDR3 is CAWSEGQLETQYF. In DNA, the CDR3 is TGTGCCTGGAGTGAAGGACAGTTGGAGACCCAGTACTTC.

The V gene is TRBV7-2, the J gene TRBJ1-2, with a tentative D call TRBD1 (6 bases). The germline V gene encodes CDR1 SGHTA and CDR2 FQGNSA. V was clipped by 3 bases and J by 6 bases, with 20 bases between them. This CDR3 has 16 amino acids. In DNA form, the CDR3 reads TGTGCCAGCAGCTTGGGGGCCCCCAAGGGTATGGATGGCTACACCTTC. It codes for CASSLGAPKGMDGYTF.

This rearrangement joins TRBV11-2 to TRBJ1-6; no clear D. The CDR3 covers 14 residues. CDR1 is SGHAT, CDR2 FQNNGV, per germline. Trimming shortened V by 3 bases and J by 5 bases, and 8 bases separated the two germline ends. CDR3 region: CASSLFLDNSPLHF. CDR3 nucleotide sequence: TGTGCCAGCAGCTTGTTTCTCGATAATTCACCCCTCCACTTT.

This chain links TRBV5-8 with TRBJ2-1; D is possibly TRBD1 (6 bases). The V end was cut by 4 bases, the J end by 0 bases, with 11 bases between. The CDR3 loop spans 15 amino acids. Germline CDR1 SGHTS, CDR2 YDEGEE. The CDR3 loop is CASSPRTASYNEQFF. CDR3 coding DNA: TGTGCCAGCAGCCCAAGGACAGCCTCCTACAATGAGCAGTTCTTC. The full variable domain, in which reference TRBV5-8 and TRBJ2-1 provide the parts outside the CDR3, is EAGVTQSPTHLIKTRGQQATLRCSPISGHTSVYWYQQALGLGLQFLLWYDEGEERNRGNFPPRFSGRQFPNYSSELNVNALELEDSALYLCASSPRTASYNEQFFGPGTRLTVL.

The genes are TRBV9 and TRBJ1-4; TRBD1 might be the D (5 bases). The CDR3 runs 15 residues. Trimming pared 0 bases from V and 8 bases from J, leaving 14 bases between. Germline CDR1 is SGDLS and CDR2 is YYNGEE. The CDR3 spells CASSVGVREGEKLFF. In nucleotides, the CDR3 is TGTGCCAGCAGCGTAGGTGTCAGGGAGGGCGAAAAACTGTTTTTT.

This chain connects TRBV5-8 to TRBJ2-7; TRBD1 might be the D (6 bases). Germline V gene sequence: CDR1 SGHTS, CDR2 YDEGEE. The CDR3 consists of 15 residues. V was clipped by 4 bases and J by 5 bases, with 19 bases between them. The CDR3 loop is CASSRHGQTRDEQYF. The CDR3 coding sequence is TGTGCCAGCAGCCGTCACGGACAGACTCGGGACGAGCAGTACTTC.

The V and J genes are TRBV20-1 and TRBJ2-7, with D hard to call. Germline CDR1 is DFQATT and CDR2 is SNEGSKA (reference sequence). With 0 bases removed from V and 9 bases from J, the gap between germline ends came to 9 bases. This CDR3 spans 11 amino acids. DNA of the CDR3: TGCAGTGCTAGAGATGAAACGGGGCAGTACTTC. Its protein product is CSARDETGQYF.

Details on this clone: This CDR3 is also generated by other DNA sequences in the sample. The chain couples TRBV5-1 to TRBJ2-3; the D gene is possibly TRBD1 (6 bases). The V and J ends lost 0 bases and 3 bases respectively, with 11 bases between them. The CDR3 is 15 amino acids. Germline CDR1 reads SGHRS; CDR2 reads YFSETQ. The CDR3 loop reads CASSLDRVGTDTQYF. As DNA, the CDR3 is TGCGCCAGCAGCTTGGACAGGGTCGGGACAGATACGCAGTATTTT.

This clone has just one count. This chain links TRBV5-5 with TRBJ1-6, with D possibly TRBD1 on 6 matching bases. Germline V CDR1 and CDR2: SGHKS, YYEKEE (reference sequence). The V end lost 2 bases, the J end lost 5 bases, and 11 bases lay between the germline ends. The CDR3 runs 15 residues. As DNA, the CDR3 is TGTGCCAGCAGCTTTGCTCCAGGGGATAATTCACCCCTCCACTTT. Its translation: CASSFAPGDNSPLHF.

The rearrangement joins TRBV2 to TRBJ2-5; 13 positions match TRBD2. There are 18 residues in the CDR3. Germline lookup yields CDR1 SNHLY and CDR2 FYNNEI. The ends lost 6 bases at V and 0 bases at J; junction bases unmatched: 10. The CDR3 is CASRDPGLAGTYQETQYF. The CDR3 region has the DNA TGTGCCAGCAGGGACCCGGGACTAGCGGGGACCTACCAAGAGACCCAGTACTTC.